The 28 T cell receptor beta chains below come from one sample, sequenced in a study of blood T cell repertoires in COVID-19. Method: immunoSEQ multiplex PCR; TCRdb's copy keeps in-frame clones and lacks some. The table lists 130,000 or so clones, over 80% of them singletons, with 15% to 20% in the top ten. Material: PBMCs or T cells enriched from blood (not recorded which). The receptors originated from a man aged 25 to 40 who had recovered from COVID-19.

The V and J genes are TRBV10-1 and TRBJ2-3; D is perhaps TRBD2 (6 bases). V lost 3 bases, J lost 4 bases, and 14 bases lay in between. Looked up from germline, CDR1 is WNHNN and CDR2 is SYGVQD (reference sequence). This CDR3 is built from 15 residues. The DNA for the CDR3 is TGCGCCAGCAGTGACTGGAGAGGGGAGGCAGATACGCAGTATTTT. This encodes CASSDWRGEADTQYF.

This clone has only one observation. V and J are TRBV7-9 and TRBJ1-3; a possible D gene is TRBD1 (6 bases). Germline values: CDR1 SEHNR, CDR2 FQNEAQ (reference sequence). This CDR3 spans 16 amino acids. V was clipped by 5 bases and J by 0 bases, with 14 bases between them. DNA of the CDR3: TGTGCCAGCAGCGGTACTCAGGGGAGCTCTGGAAACACCATATATTTT. Its protein product is CASSGTQGSSGNTIYF.

This clone appeared once. The chain uses TRBV24-1 and TRBJ2-1, with 11 bases that match TRBD1. The V gene's germline CDR1 is KGHDR and CDR2 SFDVKD. After removal of 3 bases from V and 8 bases from J, the junction contained 8 bases not matched to a gene. This CDR3 has 16 amino acids. In nucleotides, the CDR3 is TGTGCCACCAGTGATCCCCGGACAGGGGGCATTGATGAGCAGTTCTTC. Its protein is CATSDPRTGGIDEQFF.

In DNA form, the CDR3 reads TGTGCCAGCAGCGTAGCGAGGGGGAACTATGGCTACACCTTC. This gives the protein CASSVARGNYGYTF. This sequence joins TRBV9 and TRBJ1-2; tentatively, D is TRBD1 (6 bases). Germline loops: CDR1 SGDLS, CDR2 YYNGEE. The CDR3 is 14 amino acids. V was cut by 0 bases and J by 2 bases, with 8 bases left in between.

The genes are TRBV10-3 and TRBJ2-5; possibly TRBD1 for D (5 bases). The CDR3 is 14 amino acids. CDR1 ENHRY and CDR2 SYGVKD come from the germline V gene. V was trimmed by 10 bases and J by 0 bases, leaving 15 bases between them. The DNA of the CDR3 is TGTGCCACCAAAAGGGCACAGGACCAAGAGACCCAGTACTTC. Translated, it gives CATKRAQDQETQYF.

The chain couples TRBV2 to TRBJ1-4, with 9 bases aligning to TRBD1. From germline, CDR1 is SNHLY and CDR2 FYNNEI. V lost 3 bases to trimming and J lost 8 bases; unmatched junction nucleotides: 7. The CDR3 has 15 amino acids. As DNA, the CDR3 is TGTGCCAGCAGTGAGGAGGACAGGGGAGGCGAAAAACTGTTTTTT. Protein: CASSEEDRGGEKLFF.

The V gene is TRBV6-5, the J gene TRBJ2-7; a possible D gene is TRBD2 (6 bases). Trimming removed 8 bases from V and 0 bases from J, with 14 bases in between. Germline V gene lookup returns CDR1 MNHEY and CDR2 SVGAGI. The CDR3 runs 14 residues. CDR3 protein: CASGNSGGSYEQYF. CDR3 coding DNA: TGTGCCAGCGGCAATAGCGGCGGCTCCTACGAGCAGTACTTC.

The chain links TRBV7-2 to TRBJ1-5; 7 nucleotides align to TRBD1. This CDR3 comprises 15 residues. V trimming: 5 bases; J trimming: 1 base; junction bases outside the gene matches: 5. CDR1 SGHTA and CDR2 FQGNSA come from the germline V gene. DNA for the CDR3: TGTGCCAGCAGCCCTCAGACAGGGAGCAATCAGCCCCAGCATTTT. Protein product: CASSPQTGSNQPQHF.

The genes are TRBV7-2 and TRBJ1-4, with D perhaps TRBD1 (5 bases). Trimming cost V 5 bases and J 0 bases, with 16 bases left between them. Germline CDR1 is SGHTA and CDR2 is FQGNSA. The CDR3 runs 17 residues. CDR3 nucleotide sequence: TGTGCCAGCAGCAGGCAGGGTTTTGGGTCAACTAATGAAAAACTGTTTTTT. This codes for CASSRQGFGSTNEKLFF.

The genes are TRBV27 and TRBJ2-5, with TRBD1 matching over 7 bases. V lost 3 bases to trimming and J lost 2 bases; unmatched junction nucleotides: 3. This CDR3 contains 14 residues. CDR1 is MNHEY, CDR2 SMNVEV, per germline (reference sequence). CDR3 sequence (DNA): TGTGCCAGCAGTTTTTCGGGACAGCAAGAGACCCAGTACTTC. This encodes CASSFSGQQETQYF.

V gene TRBV6-5 combines with J gene TRBJ1-4; a possible D gene is TRBD1 (5 bases). CDR1 and CDR2 (germline): MNHEY, SVGAGI. The CDR3 totals 14 residues. Trimming took 7 bases from V and 0 from J, leaving 9 bases between them. CDR3 sequence (DNA): TGTGCCAGCATCCAGGGTTCAACTAATGAAAAACTGTTTTTT. It translates to CASIQGSTNEKLFF.

The V call is TRBV3-1 (or the pseudogene TRBV3-2), the J call TRBJ2-1; D unresolved. Germline-derived CDR1 and CDR2 are LGHDT and YNNKEL (reference sequence). The CDR3 consists of 14 residues. The V end was cut by 0 bases, the J end by 5 bases, with 8 bases between. CDR3 in DNA: TGTGCCAGCAGCCAAGAACCTAGGAACAATGAGCAGTTCTTC. This sequence encodes CASSQEPRNNEQFF.

This chain's CDR3 is CATSRGEASGANVLTF. The CDR3 DNA follows: TGTGCCACCAGCAGAGGTGAGGCGTCAGGGGCCAACGTCCTGACTTTC. V usage is TRBV15 and J usage is TRBJ2-6; the D is unclear. V lost 1 base to trimming and J lost 4 bases, with 11 bases between them. The CDR3 sequence is 16 residues long. Germline-derived CDR1 and CDR2 are LNHNV and YYDKDF (reference sequence).

The chain is built from TRBV2 and TRBJ2-1; 11 nucleotides line up with TRBD2. This CDR3 is 14 amino acids long. The J segment lost 5 bases and the V segment lost 6 bases, leaving 3 bases of the junction unmatched. Per germline, CDR1 SNHLY and CDR2 FYNNEI. This CDR3 reads CASRPGLADNEQFF. The CDR3 region has the DNA TGTGCCAGCAGACCGGGACTAGCGGACAATGAGCAGTTCTTC.

This clone was counted many times. The J gene is TRBJ1-3, the V gene TRBV7-6; 8 nucleotides line up with TRBD1. The CDR3 covers 16 residues. With V trimmed by 5 bases and J by 4 bases, 10 bases remained unmatched. The germline V gene has CDR1 SGHVS and CDR2 FNYEAQ. CDR3 in DNA: TGTGCCAGCAGCACACCACAGGGGGACTCCGGAAACACCATATATTTT. Translating it yields CASSTPQGDSGNTIYF.

The V call is TRBV14, the J call TRBJ1-2, with D possibly being TRBD1 (5 bases). Germline V gene lookup returns CDR1 SGHDN and CDR2 FVKESK. The CDR3 sequence is 15 residues long. V dropped 1 base and J dropped 5 bases, with 14 bases sitting between them. The CDR3 region is CASSQVGGRGYGYTF. The CDR3 DNA reads as TGTGCCAGCAGCCAAGTCGGGGGGAGAGGGTATGGCTACACCTTC.

The chain is built from TRBV3-1 (or the pseudogene TRBV3-2) and TRBJ1-2; TRBD1 is a possible D gene (5 bases). CDR1 is LGHDT, CDR2 YNNKEL, per germline (reference sequence). Trimming removed 1 base at V and 2 bases at J, with 11 bases between. The CDR3 totals 15 residues. The CDR3 DNA is TGTGCCAGCAGCCAAGGGGCAGGGAAAAACTATGGCTACACCTTC. Protein product: CASSQGAGKNYGYTF.

The V gene is TRBV4-2, the J gene TRBJ2-5; TRBD2 agrees at 11 bases. Trimming cost V 3 bases and J 2 bases; bases outside gene matches: 8. Germline V gene data show CDR1 as LGHNA and CDR2 as YNFKEQ. The CDR3 is made up of 17 amino acids. Written as DNA, the CDR3 is TGTGCCAGCAGCCATGGGAAGACTAGCGGGGAACAAGAGACCCAGTACTTC. Translating it yields CASSHGKTSGEQETQYF.

The V gene is TRBV27, the J gene TRBJ1-2; TRBD1 matches 9 bases. In germline, CDR1 is MNHEY, CDR2 SMNVEV (reference sequence). The CDR3 has 15 amino acids. The V gene end was trimmed by 5 bases and the J gene end by 7 bases; junction bases not matched to a gene: 11. CDR3 in amino acids: CASSAGQGTVVGYTF. The CDR3 DNA follows: TGTGCCAGCAGTGCCGGACAGGGGACCGTGGTTGGCTACACCTTC.

This clone occurred once. The chain has TRBV5-1 and TRBJ1-4, with a possible D match to TRBD1 (6 bases). The CDR3 has 14 amino acids. The ends were cut back, 4 bases at V and 2 bases at J, with 9 bases in the middle. Per the germline V gene, CDR1 is SGHRS and CDR2 is YFSETQ. In DNA, the CDR3 is TGCGCCAGCAGCCCGGACAGTACTAATGAAAAACTGTTTTTT. It translates to CASSPDSTNEKLFF.

The rearrangement joins TRBV19 to TRBJ1-5; D is perhaps TRBD1 (6 bases). This CDR3 comprises 14 residues. Germline CDR1 LNHDA, CDR2 SQIVND (reference sequence). Trimming pared 5 bases from V and 3 bases from J, leaving 11 bases between. The CDR3 sequence is CASSVQGINQPQHF. The CDR3 region has the DNA TGTGCCAGTAGTGTACAGGGAATCAATCAGCCCCAGCATTTT.

The V and J genes are TRBV6-5 and TRBJ1-2; TRBD1 matches at 8 bases. V shed 5 bases and J 4 bases; nucleotides not matched to a gene: 6. The CDR3 is made up of 14 amino acids. Germline loops: CDR1 MNHEY, CDR2 SVGAGI. As DNA, the CDR3 is TGTGCCAGCAGTCTGGGACAGGACCTCTATGGCTACACCTTC. Translating it yields CASSLGQDLYGYTF.

J is TRBJ2-5 and V is TRBV18, with unresolved D. CDR1 is KGHSH, CDR2 LQKENI, per germline. The CDR3 sequence is 14 residues long. Between the trimmed V and J ends, which lost 2 bases and 1 base, there was a span of 8 bases. In DNA form, the CDR3 reads TGTGCCAGCTCACCAATCAACTCCCAAGAGACCCAGTACTTC. This codes for CASSPINSQETQYF.

The chain uses TRBV3-1 (or the pseudogene TRBV3-2) and TRBJ2-1; 8 bases agree with TRBD2. Trimming at V came to 1 base and at J to 6 bases, leaving 2 bases not matched to a gene. CDR3 length: 14 amino acids. Germline lookup yields CDR1 LGHDT and CDR2 YNNKEL (reference sequence). CDR3 sequence (DNA): TGTGCCAGCAGCCAAGCGGGGGGGATCAATGAGCAGTTCTTC. Amino acid sequence: CASSQAGGINEQFF.

This sequence joins TRBV19 and TRBJ2-2; weak D call: TRBD2 (7 bases). Trimming cost V 4 bases and J 4 bases, with 16 bases left between them. The CDR3 contains 16 residues. The germline gives CDR1 LNHDA, CDR2 SQIVND (reference sequence). CDR3: CASSTPGGLGTGELFF. CDR3 bases: TGTGCCAGTAGTACTCCCGGGGGGCTCGGCACCGGGGAGCTGTTTTTT.

V and J are TRBV7-9 and TRBJ2-7, with D perhaps TRBD2 (5 bases). The CDR3 runs to 12 residues. V lost 3 bases and J 4 bases, leaving 7 bases between the germline ends. Germline assignment: CDR1 SEHNR and CDR2 FQNEAQ (reference sequence). CDR3 DNA sequence: TGTGCCAGCAGCTTCGGGGAATACGAGCAGTACTTC. It yields the protein CASSFGEYEQYF.

The chain couples TRBV19 to TRBJ1-1; 7 nucleotides line up with TRBD1. After removal of 6 bases from V and 4 bases from J, the junction contained 11 bases not matched to a gene. From germline, CDR1 is LNHDA and CDR2 SQIVND (reference sequence). The CDR3 has 15 residues. Here the CDR3 reads CASSDRDDGGTEAFF. CDR3 DNA sequence: TGTGCCAGTAGCGACAGGGATGATGGCGGCACTGAAGCTTTCTTT. Full variable domain (remainder filled in from reference TRBV19 and TRBJ1-1): DGGITQSPKYLFRKEGQNVTLSCEQNLNHDAMYWYRQDPGQGLRLIYYSQIVNDFQKGDIAEGYSVSREKKESFPLTVTSAQKNPTAFYLCASSDRDDGGTEAFFGQGTRLTVV.

This sequence joins TRBV2 and TRBJ1-6, with TRBD1 as a possible D gene (5 bases). The CDR3 length is 14 residues. V shed 3 bases and J shed 14 bases, with 17 bases lying between them. Germline-derived CDR1 and CDR2 are SNHLY and FYNNEI. The DNA for the CDR3 is TGTGCCAGCAGTGAGGAGCAGGGCGGGGGGGCCCTCCACTTT. Amino acids: CASSEEQGGGALHF. Variable domain in full (rest from reference TRBV2 and TRBJ1-6): EPEVTQTPSHQVTQMGQEVILRCVPISNHLYFYWYRQILGQKVEFLVSFYNNEISEKSEIFDDQFSVERPDGSNFTLKIRSTKLEDSAMYFCASSEEQGGGALHFGNGTRLTVT.